This passage covers 13 T cell receptor beta chains from one sample sequenced in a study of radiotherapy plus CTLA-4 blockade in lung cancer. TCRdb's copy holds only in-frame clones and misses some; the assay was immunoSEQ multiplex PCR. The sample contains 35,000 or so clones, more than 70% of which appear only once. The sample was peripheral blood, taken from a patient treated with radiotherapy plus ipilimumab. The source of these receptors is a human donor with non-small cell lung cancer who had stable disease on radiotherapy plus ipilimumab.

This clone was observed a single time. This chain uses TRBV9 with TRBJ2-7, with 8 positions matching TRBD2. Germline V gene sequence: CDR1 SGDLS, CDR2 YYNGEE. The CDR3 length is 14 residues. J gave up 6 bases and V 3 bases, and 8 bases lay outside the gene matches. CDR3 amino acids: CASSGSGTEGEQYF. The CDR3, as DNA: TGTGCCAGCAGCGGTAGCGGGACCGAGGGCGAGCAGTACTTC.

The chain joins TRBV5-8 to TRBJ2-1; 9 positions match TRBD2. The CDR3 spans 16 residues. Looked up from germline, CDR1 is SGHTS and CDR2 is YDEGEE. Losses at the gene ends were 4 bases for V and 0 bases for J; bases not matched to a gene: 5. In DNA form, the CDR3 reads TGTGCCAGCAGCCCCAGGACTAGCGCCTCCTACAATGAGCAGTTCTTC. Translated, it gives CASSPRTSASYNEQFF.

This chain connects TRBV28 to TRBJ2-2; D uncertain. Trimming stripped 1 base from V and 7 bases from J, with 7 bases between. Germline values: CDR1 MDHEN, CDR2 SYDVKM. CDR3 length: 13 amino acids. The CDR3 DNA reads as TGTGCCAGCAGTTTATTGCCCGGCGGGGAGCTGTTTTTT. Translation: CASSLLPGGELFF.

This sequence joins TRBV28 and TRBJ2-5, with TRBD2 identical over 15 bases. The CDR3 has 19 residues. Germline-derived CDR1 and CDR2 are MDHEN and SYDVKM. Losses at the gene ends were 6 bases for V and 0 bases for J; bases not matched to a gene: 11. The CDR3 DNA reads TGTGCCAGCAGCTCCGGACTAGCGGGAGGGCCAGGGTACCAAGAGACCCAGTACTTC. It specifies CASSSGLAGGPGYQETQYF.

The chain has TRBV5-6 and TRBJ2-2, with 9 bases lining up with TRBD1. The CDR3 consists of 15 residues. The germline V gene encodes CDR1 SGHDT and CDR2 YYEEEE. Unmatched junction bases numbered 6, after V lost 4 bases and J lost 5 bases. The CDR3 sequence is CASSDRGGITGELFF. CDR3 nucleotides: TGTGCCAGCAGCGACAGGGGGGGGATAACCGGGGAGCTGTTTTTT.

The chain employs TRBV27 and TRBJ2-4; 11 bases are a match to TRBD2. The CDR3 loop spans 20 amino acids. CDR1 is MNHEY and CDR2 is SMNVEV in the germline V gene (reference sequence). V lost 2 bases to trimming and J lost 0 bases; unmatched junction nucleotides: 12. The CDR3 region has the DNA TGTGCCAGCAGTTTACTGACTAGCGGGGCGCTTAGTCTAGCCAAAAACATTCAGTACTTC. Amino acid sequence: CASSLLTSGALSLAKNIQYF.

This clone was seen a few times. In DNA form, the CDR3 reads TGTGCCAGCAGCGGGAGCATCCGCCGGATTGATGAGCAGTTCTTC. Its translation: CASSGSIRRIDEQFF. This chain joins TRBV9 and TRBJ2-1; D is ambiguous. The CDR3 consists of 15 residues. The germline V and J ends were trimmed by 3 bases and 8 bases, with 18 bases remaining between them. Looked up from germline, CDR1 is SGDLS and CDR2 is YYNGEE. Using reference TRBV9 and TRBJ2-1 for the parts outside the CDR3, the full variable domain is DSGVTQTPKHLITATGQRVTLRCSPRSGDLSVYWYQQSLDQGLQFLIQYYNGEERAKGNILERFSAQQFPDLHSELNLSSLELGDSALYFCASSGSIRRIDEQFFGPGTRLTVL.

The chain combines TRBV28 with TRBJ2-1; 7 bases fit TRBD2. The CDR3 is made up of 15 amino acids. The V and J ends lost 6 bases and 8 bases, in that order; junction bases with no gene match: 13. Germline loops: CDR1 MDHEN, CDR2 SYDVKM. CDR3 loop: CASSRITGGTHEQFF. The CDR3 bases are TGTGCCAGCAGCCGAATCACGGGAGGAACCCATGAGCAGTTCTTC.

V gene TRBV9 combines with J gene TRBJ2-1; 13 bases agree with TRBD2. Germline CDR1 SGDLS, CDR2 YYNGEE. The CDR3 covers 17 residues. With 2 bases clipped from V and 6 bases from J, the junction kept 8 bases outside the gene matches. CDR3 in DNA: TGTGCCAGCAGCGTTACGGGACTAGCGGGAACCAGCAATGAGCAGTTCTTC. As protein: CASSVTGLAGTSNEQFF.

This chain's CDR3 is CASSLAGGGKEQFF. CDR3 sequence (DNA): TGTGCCAGCAGCTTAGCGGGCGGGGGCAAGGAGCAGTTCTTC. The chain couples TRBV7-8 to TRBJ2-1; TRBD2 might be the D (7 bases). Germline loops: CDR1 SGHVS, CDR2 FQNEAQ. The CDR3 is made up of 14 amino acids. V was shortened by 0 bases and J by 10 bases, with 13 bases between the two germline ends.

The chain combines TRBV6-5 with TRBJ2-5; TRBD1 matches 9 bases. The CDR3 sequence is 16 residues long. V was pared by 4 bases and J by 1 base, with 7 bases of the junction left unmatched. The germline gives CDR1 MNHEY, CDR2 SVGAGI. CDR3 residues: CASSLGQGTLQETQYF. The CDR3 DNA follows: TGTGCCAGCAGTTTGGGACAGGGAACCCTCCAAGAGACCCAGTACTTC.

This chain uses TRBV30 with TRBJ2-7, with 7 nucleotides matching TRBD2. V lost 8 bases and J lost 4; bases outside the gene matches: 5. Germline CDR1 GTSNPN, CDR2 SVGIG (reference sequence). This CDR3 region has 11 residues. CDR3 loop: CAGGETYEQYF. The CDR3 DNA reads TGTGCCGGGGGGGAAACGTACGAGCAGTACTTC.

The chain has TRBV2 and TRBJ1-3, with D perhaps TRBD1 (5 bases). Germline loops: CDR1 SNHLY, CDR2 FYNNEI. Trimming cost V 10 bases and J 3 bases, with 10 bases left between them. CDR3 length equals 12 residues. The CDR3 coding sequence is TGTGCCAAGAAGGGGAATGGAAACACCATATATTTT. Translated, it gives CAKKGNGNTIYF. Complete variable domain (other parts from reference TRBV2 and TRBJ1-3): EPEVTQTPSHQVTQMGQEVILRCVPISNHLYFYWYRQILGQKVEFLVSFYNNEISEKSEIFDDQFSVERPDGSNFTLKIRSTKLEDSAMYFCAKKGNGNTIYFGEGSWLTVV.